These 21 T cell receptor beta chains were all obtained from the same sample, sequenced in a study of CXCR3-negative and CXCR3-positive naive CD8 T cells. Their antigens are not known. Points from the study as a whole: When CXCR3-positive naive cells were set against CXCR3-negative naive cells, the former had more hydrophobic TRB CDR3s.

The authors prepared UMI-labeled TRB cDNA libraries by 5' RACE. TCRdb re-called the 5' RACE reads and shows each CDR3 protein once, DNA omitted. The sample's table shows some 140,000 distinct CDR3 sequences. The sequenced material came from naive CXCR3+ CD8+ T cells from blood. The subset was: CD45RO-CCR7+CD27+CD95- naive CD8+ T cells expressing CXCR3 (TNR3+). All receptors derive from a human donor in good health. Some clones in this sample may be carry-over from other donors' samples.

V and J are TRBV7-9 and TRBJ1-2; the D call of TRBD1 rests on TCRdb alone, since no DNA is present to check it. Germline V gene data show CDR1 as SEHNR and CDR2 as FQNEAQ (reference sequence). The CDR3 consists of 14 residues. This CDR3 reads CASSSPVQGPGYTF.

The J gene is TRBJ2-1, the V gene TRBV13; without DNA, the TCRdb call of TRBD2 cannot be checked. The CDR3 is made up of 17 amino acids. Germline CDR1 is PRHDT and CDR2 is FYEKMQ (reference sequence). CDR3 sequence: CASSSSGRALSYNEQFF.

J is TRBJ2-2 and V is TRBV5-4; TCRdb reports TRBD2, a call that lacks DNA to check it against. Germline CDR1 reads SGHNT; CDR2 reads YYREEE (reference sequence). The CDR3 runs 16 residues. CDR3 residues: CASSLRRLAGTGELFF.

This chain connects TRBV7-9 to TRBJ2-7; TCRdb returns TRBD1, unconfirmable since there is no DNA. The V gene's germline CDR1 is SEHNR and CDR2 FQNEAQ (reference sequence). This CDR3 has 16 residues. Here the CDR3 reads CASSSPRTGGTYEQYF.

The chain is built from TRBV30 and TRBJ1-1. The germline V gene encodes CDR1 GTSNPN and CDR2 SVGIG (reference sequence). The CDR3 covers 12 residues. The CDR3 here is CAHFTDNTEAFF.

The genes are TRBV5-1 and TRBJ2-3; the D call from TCRdb, TRBD1, cannot be confirmed without DNA. The CDR3 consists of 16 residues. The germline V gene encodes CDR1 SGHRS and CDR2 YFSETQ. The CDR3 reads CASSTGQGTVADTQYF.

This CDR3 reads CASSLGGMGEQFF. The chain couples TRBV5-1 to TRBJ2-1; TCRdb proposes TRBD1, but this gene call is untestable without DNA. The CDR3 is 13 residues long. Germline CDR1 and CDR2: SGHRS and YFSETQ.

CDR3 residues: CASRPDINNEKLFF. The chain employs TRBV28 and TRBJ1-4. Germline CDR1 reads MDHEN; CDR2 reads SYDVKM. This CDR3 is built from 14 residues.

The chain has TRBV28 and TRBJ2-5; TCRdb outputs TRBD2, but without DNA this stays unchecked. The V gene's germline CDR1 is MDHEN and CDR2 SYDVKM. The CDR3 is made up of 16 amino acids. CDR3 amino acids: CASSFRLAGSRETQYF.

The rearrangement uses TRBV7-3 and TRBJ2-3; the D call from TCRdb, TRBD2, cannot be confirmed without DNA. Germline-derived CDR1 and CDR2 are SGHTA and FQGTGA. The CDR3 extends over 20 amino acids. The CDR3 protein is CASSSRAGTSRISSTDTQYF.

This chain uses TRBV15 with TRBJ2-5; without DNA, the TCRdb call of TRBD1 cannot be checked. In germline, CDR1 is LNHNV, CDR2 YYDKDF (reference sequence). This CDR3 is built from 18 residues. CDR3 sequence: CATSRAWGTGVEGETQYF. Based on the CDR3 plus reference TRBV15 and TRBJ2-5, the full variable domain is DAMVIQNPRYQVTQFGKPVTLSCSQTLNHNVMYWYQQKSSQAPKLLFHYYDKDFNNEADTPDNFQSRRPNTSFCFLDIRSPGLGDTAMYLCATSRAWGTGVEGETQYFGPGTRLLVL.

The chain has TRBV11-2 and TRBJ2-5; with no DNA, the TCRdb D assignment of TRBD2 cannot be verified. Germline V CDR1 and CDR2: SGHAT, FQNNGV. The CDR3 is 20 residues long. The CDR3: CASSLVTGPTSGGLPETQYF.

This chain joins TRBV11-2 and TRBJ2-5; no DNA is available, so the TRBD1 call from TCRdb remains unchecked. This CDR3 spans 13 amino acids. Germline CDR1 is SGHAT and CDR2 is FQNNGV. This chain's CDR3 is CASSHRGVGAQYF.

V usage is TRBV12-3 or TRBV12-4 and J usage is TRBJ2-1; TCRdb's assignment of TRBD2 cannot be checked, as there is no DNA. The CDR3 has 14 residues. The chain's CDR3 is CASSATSGYNEQFF.

The chain employs TRBV4-3 and TRBJ1-2; the TRBD1 assignment by TCRdb is unverifiable without DNA. Germline V gene lookup returns CDR1 LGHNA and CDR2 YSLEER. The CDR3 extends over 16 amino acids. This CDR3 reads CASSQDWAGGGYGYTF.

CDR3 in amino acids: CASSLGSRNEQYF. This rearrangement joins TRBV5-6 to TRBJ2-7; TCRdb indicates TRBD1, and absent DNA this call remains unverified. Germline assignment: CDR1 SGHDT and CDR2 YYEEEE. The CDR3 sequence is 13 residues long.

The chain recombines TRBV3-1 with TRBJ2-7; TCRdb outputs TRBD2, but without DNA this stays unchecked. Germline loops: CDR1 LGHDT, CDR2 YNNKEL (reference sequence). This CDR3 has 15 amino acids. The chain's CDR3 is CASSQVGGVIYEQYF.

The CDR3 spells CASSLGLAGGSASYNEQFF. J is TRBJ2-1 and V is TRBV5-1; TCRdb selects TRBD2, and the lack of DNA leaves this call unchecked. CDR3 length: 19 residues. CDR1 is SGHRS, CDR2 YFSETQ, per germline.

The chain combines TRBV15 with TRBJ1-5; TCRdb indicates TRBD1, and absent DNA this call remains unverified. The CDR3 has 16 residues. Germline CDR1 is LNHNV and CDR2 is YYDKDF (reference sequence). CDR3 region: CATSRSGQNSNQPQHF.

This rearrangement joins TRBV6-6 to TRBJ1-1. This CDR3 is built from 14 residues. Per the germline V gene, CDR1 is MNHNY and CDR2 is SVGAGI (reference sequence). This chain's CDR3 is CASTLGLGGTEAFF.

The CDR3 region is CASSPPGQGAYEQYF. V and J are TRBV12-3 or TRBV12-4 and TRBJ2-7; TCRdb selects TRBD1, and the lack of DNA leaves this call unchecked. The CDR3 covers 15 residues.